The 32 T cell receptor beta chains reported below all come from one sample, sequenced in a study of cytotoxic CD8 clonotypes in ibrutinib-treated CLL. Measured with immunoSEQ multiplex PCR; TCRdb has only the in-frame clones, and not every one. This sample has 250,000 to 350,000 clones; roughly four fifths occur once, and the top ten carry about 5.7%. The sequenced sample was PBMCs, obtained at disease progression, from a patient treated with ibrutinib. The origin of the receptors is a human donor with chronic lymphocytic leukemia.

The chain couples TRBV4-1 to TRBJ2-7; 9 bases are a match to TRBD2. V was pared by 1 base and J by 1 base, with 11 bases of the junction left unmatched. This CDR3 has 18 residues. Per the germline V gene, CDR1 is MGHRA and CDR2 is YSYEKL. CDR3 residues: CASSQVTGLAQKSYEQYF. The CDR3 DNA is TGCGCCAGCAGCCAAGTTACTGGACTAGCGCAGAAATCCTACGAGCAGTACTTC.

This clone was detected a few times. The rearrangement joins TRBV7-2 to TRBJ2-1, with unresolved D. The CDR3 has 11 amino acids. V shed 6 bases and J shed 12 bases, with 12 bases lying between them. The germline CDR1 and CDR2 sequences are SGHTA and FQGNSA. This CDR3 reads CASRSAFRQFF. CDR3 sequence (DNA): TGTGCCAGCAGATCTGCGTTCAGGCAGTTCTTC.

The J gene is TRBJ2-5, the V gene TRBV7-2, with 7 positions matching TRBD1. Germline CDR1 is SGHTA and CDR2 is FQGNSA. The CDR3 sequence is 13 residues long. The V gene end was trimmed by 3 bases and the J gene end by 5 bases; junction bases not matched to a gene: 3. For the CDR3, the DNA is TGTGCCAGCAGCTTTGGGACAGCGGAGACCCAGTACTTC. Translated, it gives CASSFGTAETQYF.

The V and J genes are TRBV7-9 and TRBJ2-5; D is unresolved. The CDR3 length is 15 residues. V lost 1 base and J 5 bases, leaving 14 bases between the germline ends. The germline V gene has CDR1 SEHNR and CDR2 FQNEAQ (reference sequence). The CDR3 protein is CASSLVSGPWETQYF. CDR3 bases: TGTGCCAGCAGCTTAGTATCAGGTCCGTGGGAGACCCAGTACTTC.

This clone has only a few counts. The rearrangement links TRBV27 to TRBJ1-5; 8 positions match TRBD1. Germline assignment: CDR1 MNHEY and CDR2 SMNVEV (reference sequence). J gave up 7 bases and V 2 bases, and 7 bases lay outside the gene matches. The CDR3 loop spans 15 amino acids. Here the CDR3 DNA reads TGTGCCAGCAGTTTAGGGGAGACAGGGGTGCAGCCCCAGCATTTT. Protein sequence: CASSLGETGVQPQHF.

This rearrangement joins TRBV19 to TRBJ2-2; 8 bases map to TRBD1. Germline V gene sequence: CDR1 LNHDA, CDR2 SQIVND (reference sequence). The J segment lost 3 bases and the V segment lost 5 bases, leaving 5 bases of the junction unmatched. CDR3 length: 15 amino acids. CDR3 DNA sequence: TGTGCCAGTAGTCCCCGGGACAGGTACACCGGGGAGCTGTTTTTT. It specifies CASSPRDRYTGELFF.

This clone was observed a single time. This rearrangement joins TRBV13 to TRBJ2-7; TRBD2 agrees at 10 bases. The germline CDR1 and CDR2 sequences are PRHDT and FYEKMQ (reference sequence). The J segment lost 5 bases and the V segment lost 5 bases, leaving 6 bases of the junction unmatched. The CDR3 extends over 14 amino acids. Here the CDR3 reads CASSLSGRAHEQYF. The CDR3 DNA follows: TGTGCCAGCAGCCTCAGCGGGAGGGCCCACGAGCAGTACTTC.

This clone was found once. This chain links TRBV6-6 with TRBJ1-2; no clear D gene. Germline CDR1 and CDR2: MNHNY and SVGAGI (reference sequence). V was clipped by 8 bases and J by 1 base, with 5 bases between them. The CDR3 spans 11 residues. The CDR3 here is CASGFNYGYTF. DNA for the CDR3: TGTGCCAGCGGTTTTAACTATGGCTACACCTTC.

The chain is built from TRBV9 and TRBJ2-7; TRBD2 matches at 14 bases. Germline CDR1 SGDLS, CDR2 YYNGEE. CDR3 length: 16 amino acids. Trimming at V came to 3 bases and at J to 4 bases, leaving 6 bases not matched to a gene. CDR3 nucleotides: TGTGCCAGCAGCGCCGGACTAGCGGGGGGAAATTACGAGCAGTACTTC. Its protein product is CASSAGLAGGNYEQYF.

CDR3: CASSPTRASNQPQHF. The CDR3 nucleotides are TGTGCCAGCAGCCCTACAAGGGCTAGCAATCAGCCCCAGCATTTT. The chain has TRBV9 and TRBJ1-5; D not resolved. Germline CDR1 is SGDLS and CDR2 is YYNGEE. V lost 4 bases, J lost 0 bases, and 11 bases lay in between. This CDR3 comprises 15 residues.

The gene calls are TRBV19 and TRBJ2-7; the match to TRBD1 covers 10 bases. The CDR3 covers 18 residues. The V gene end was trimmed by 5 bases and the J gene end by 1 base; junction bases not matched to a gene: 14. From germline, CDR1 is LNHDA and CDR2 SQIVND (reference sequence). The CDR3, as DNA: TGTGCCAGTAGTCTAAGGGACCCCGGGACAGGGGTTTCCTACGAGCAGTACTTC. This gives the protein CASSLRDPGTGVSYEQYF.

The V gene is TRBV5-1, the J gene TRBJ2-1; maybe TRBD1 (5 bases). The CDR3 covers 13 residues. CDR1 is SGHRS, CDR2 YFSETQ, per germline. Trimming removed 0 bases at V and 4 bases at J, with 5 bases between. CDR3 loop: CASSLDRYNEQFF. The CDR3 nucleotides are TGCGCCAGCAGCTTGGACAGGTACAATGAGCAGTTCTTC.

As for this clone: Within the sample, other DNA sequences also encode this same CDR3. The chain links TRBV11-2 to TRBJ1-1; no firm D call. This CDR3 is built from 13 residues. Germline V gene sequence: CDR1 SGHAT, CDR2 FQNNGV. Between the trimmed V and J ends, which lost 4 bases and 1 base, there was a span of 7 bases. DNA for the CDR3: TGTGCCAGCAGCTCGAGGACGAACACTGAAGCTTTCTTT. Residues: CASSSRTNTEAFF.

This clone was seen only a few times. The chain links TRBV7-8 to TRBJ1-1; D is unclear. V gave up 4 bases and J gave up 0 bases, with 9 bases separating them. The CDR3 runs to 14 residues. Germline V CDR1 and CDR2: SGHVS, FQNEAQ. CDR3 sequence reads: CASSSSEMNTEAFF. The CDR3 nucleotides are TGTGCCAGCAGCTCCTCGGAGATGAACACTGAAGCTTTCTTT.

The chain links TRBV10-3 to TRBJ2-5, with D possibly matching TRBD2 (5 bases). The V gene's germline CDR1 is ENHRY and CDR2 SYGVKD. V was trimmed by 0 bases and J by 3 bases, leaving 8 bases between them. The CDR3 consists of 14 residues. The CDR3 sequence is CAISESAGEETQYF. CDR3 coding DNA: TGTGCCATCAGTGAGTCGGCCGGGGAAGAGACCCAGTACTTC.

This chain connects TRBV7-3 to TRBJ2-7; TRBD2 aligns across 9 bases. Germline loops: CDR1 SGHTA, CDR2 FQGTGA. The CDR3 runs 15 residues. The trim removed 5 bases at V and 10 bases at J, leaving 15 bases unmatched. In DNA form, the CDR3 reads TGTGCCAGCAGCCCCGAACTAGCGGGCCCTTTGGACCAGTACTTC. Translation gives CASSPELAGPLDQYF.

The rearrangement uses TRBV6-5 and TRBJ1-1; tentatively, D is TRBD1 (5 bases). Between the trimmed V and J ends, which lost 8 bases and 9 bases, there was a span of 19 bases. Germline V gives CDR1 MNHEY, CDR2 SVGAGI. The CDR3 consists of 13 residues. The CDR3 loop reads CASLGITGKQAFF. In DNA, the CDR3 is TGTGCCAGCCTGGGGATTACAGGAAAACAAGCTTTCTTT.

The chain is built from TRBV11-2 and TRBJ2-3; tentatively, D is TRBD1 (6 bases). There are 18 residues in the CDR3. Trimming stripped 5 bases from V and 0 bases from J, with 21 bases between. Germline values: CDR1 SGHAT, CDR2 FQNNGV. This CDR3 is CASSRLYGQRLSTDTQYF. CDR3 DNA: TGTGCCAGCAGCCGATTGTACGGACAGAGGCTTAGCACAGATACGCAGTATTTT.

The rearrangement joins TRBV2 to TRBJ2-3, with 7 bases that match TRBD1. This CDR3 has 14 amino acids. V gave up 5 bases and J gave up 3 bases; unmatched junction bases: 5. Germline CDR1 is SNHLY and CDR2 is FYNNEI. The CDR3 nucleotides are TGTGCCAGCAGTTACCCGGGACAGACAGATACGCAGTATTTT. Its translation is CASSYPGQTDTQYF.

This chain links TRBV7-8 with TRBJ2-5, with unresolved D. The V end was cut by 7 bases, the J end by 5 bases, with 20 bases between. Germline V gives CDR1 SGHVS, CDR2 FQNEAQ. This CDR3 contains 15 residues. The CDR3 here is CASTPNTGGWETQYF. The CDR3 DNA reads TGTGCCAGCACCCCCAACACTGGCGGTTGGGAGACCCAGTACTTC.

There are a few counts of this clone. The CDR3 reads CASSLVGLAGIEQYF. The CDR3 DNA reads as TGTGCCAGCAGCTTAGTGGGACTAGCGGGTATAGAGCAGTACTTC. The chain combines TRBV7-2 with TRBJ2-7; 12 bases match TRBD2. Trimming removed 1 base from V and 7 bases from J; junction bases left unmatched: 5. Germline lookup yields CDR1 SGHTA and CDR2 FQGNSA. The CDR3 is 15 residues long. Filled out from reference TRBV7-2 and TRBJ2-7, the complete variable domain reads GAGVSQSPSNKVTEKGKDVELRCDPISGHTALYWYRQSLGQGLEFLIYFQGNSAPDKSGLPSDRFSAERTGGSVSTLTIQRTQQEDSAVYLCASSLVGLAGIEQYFGPGTRLTVT.

J is TRBJ1-2 and V is TRBV11-2; perhaps TRBD1 as D (6 bases). The V end was cut by 3 bases, the J end by 14 bases, with 19 bases between. The length of the CDR3 is 13 residues. Germline values: CDR1 SGHAT, CDR2 FQNNGV. The CDR3 coding sequence is TGTGCCAGCAGCTTGGGGAGGGGCCGCCAGGGGACCTTC. Its protein is CASSLGRGRQGTF.

The rearrangement joins TRBV18 to TRBJ1-5, with D perhaps TRBD1 (6 bases). In germline, CDR1 is KGHSH, CDR2 LQKENI. The germline V and J ends were trimmed by 3 bases and 7 bases, with 16 bases remaining between them. The CDR3 is 15 amino acids. The CDR3 bases are TGTGCCAGCTCACCCGGGGACATCTTTCACCAGCCCCAGCATTTT. It codes for CASSPGDIFHQPQHF.

V usage is TRBV7-9 and J usage is TRBJ1-1; TRBD1 might be the D (6 bases). Germline V gives CDR1 SEHNR, CDR2 FQNEAQ (reference sequence). This CDR3 region has 15 residues. Trimming took 5 bases from V and 0 from J, leaving 13 bases between them. The CDR3 loop is CASSVPRGLNTEAFF. DNA of the CDR3: TGTGCCAGCAGCGTCCCCAGGGGCTTGAACACTGAAGCTTTCTTT.

This clone was seen only a few times. J is TRBJ2-7 and V is TRBV10-3; D is uncertain. Germline assignment: CDR1 ENHRY and CDR2 SYGVKD. V lost 4 bases, J lost 2 bases, and 9 bases lay in between. The CDR3 extends over 13 amino acids. CDR3 sequence (DNA): TGTGCCATCAGTGCAGAGGCCCCCTACGAGCAGTACTTC. As protein: CAISAEAPYEQYF.

CDR3 sequence reads: CASKAGLGGELFF. In DNA form, the CDR3 reads TGTGCCAGCAAGGCGGGGTTGGGCGGGGAGCTGTTTTTT. The rearrangement joins TRBV9 to TRBJ2-2, with D possibly matching TRBD2 (6 bases). V was trimmed by 6 bases and J by 7 bases, leaving 13 bases between them. Germline V CDR1 and CDR2: SGDLS, YYNGEE. CDR3 size: 13 residues. Together with reference TRBV9 and TRBJ2-2, the CDR3 gives the full variable domain: DSGVTQTPKHLITATGQRVTLRCSPRSGDLSVYWYQQSLDQGLQFLIQYYNGEERAKGNILERFSAQQFPDLHSELNLSSLELGDSALYFCASKAGLGGELFFGEGSRLTVL.

The chain joins TRBV2 to TRBJ1-1, with 8 bases fitting TRBD1. Trimming cost V 4 bases and J 11 bases; bases outside gene matches: 9. This CDR3 spans 13 amino acids. Germline CDR1 is SNHLY and CDR2 is FYNNEI. CDR3: CASSVRGLRGAFF. In DNA form, the CDR3 reads TGTGCCAGCAGTGTCAGGGGGCTTAGAGGGGCTTTCTTT.

The V gene is TRBV5-6, the J gene TRBJ1-6; D perhaps matches TRBD1 (6 bases). The CDR3 consists of 15 residues. V lost 7 bases and J lost 7, with 18 bases in between. Germline-derived CDR1 and CDR2 are SGHDT and YYEEEE. The CDR3 DNA sequence: TGTGCCAGCTCCAGCCTGGACAGCCGAAATTCACCCCTCCACTTT. It is translated as CASSSLDSRNSPLHF. Combining the CDR3 with reference TRBV5-6 and TRBJ1-6 gives the whole variable domain DAGVTQSPTHLIKTRGQQVTLRCSPKSGHDTVSWYQQALGQGPQFIFQYYEEEERQRGNFPDRFSGHQFPNYSSELNVNALLLGDSALYLCASSSLDSRNSPLHFGNGTRLTVT.

The chain couples TRBV9 to TRBJ1-4; perhaps TRBD1 as D (5 bases). V lost 0 bases and J 4 bases, leaving 10 bases between the germline ends. Germline V gene data show CDR1 as SGDLS and CDR2 as YYNGEE. This CDR3 region has 15 residues. The CDR3 sequence is CASSVAGTINEKLFF. CDR3 nucleotide sequence: TGTGCCAGCAGCGTAGCCGGGACGATTAATGAAAAACTGTTTTTT. The full variable domain, rest sourced from reference TRBV9 and TRBJ1-4, is DSGVTQTPKHLITATGQRVTLRCSPRSGDLSVYWYQQSLDQGLQFLIQYYNGEERAKGNILERFSAQQFPDLHSELNLSSLELGDSALYFCASSVAGTINEKLFFGSGTQLSVL.

This sequence joins TRBV20-1 and TRBJ2-7; D gene ambiguous. Germline V gene lookup returns CDR1 DFQATT and CDR2 SNEGSKA (reference sequence). This CDR3 has 10 amino acids. The V end was cut by 5 bases, the J end by 4 bases, with 6 bases between. CDR3 in amino acids: CSAGHYEQYF. The DNA for the CDR3 is TGCAGTGCTGGTCATTACGAGCAGTACTTC.

The chain employs TRBV2 and TRBJ1-2; 9 bases align to TRBD1. The CDR3 is made up of 12 amino acids. Germline V lookup: CDR1 SNHLY, CDR2 FYNNEI. Trimming at V came to 6 bases and at J to 5 bases, leaving 1 base not matched to a gene. CDR3 coding DNA: TGTGCCAGCAGGACAGGGGGATATGGCTACACCTTC. Amino acids: CASRTGGYGYTF.

The chain recombines TRBV7-2 with TRBJ1-2; D call uncertain. CDR1 and CDR2 (germline): SGHTA, FQGNSA. The length of the CDR3 is 13 residues. V shed 3 bases and J shed 12 bases, with 17 bases lying between them. The CDR3 nucleotides are TGTGCCAGCAGCTTGAGCGCGGAATCTATTCACACCTTC. It specifies CASSLSAESIHTF.